A single sample gave rise to the 28 T cell receptor beta chains below, sequenced in a study of control samples from healthy donors and cancer patients. Libraries were prepared by immunoSEQ multiplex PCR; TCRdb keeps only in-frame clonotypes and omits some of them. The data show roughly 120,000 clones, around 89% seen once. Specimen: blood. The receptors come from a woman in her seventies in good health.

The chain carries TRBV11-3 and TRBJ1-3; D call uncertain. Trimming stripped 7 bases from V and 0 bases from J, with 10 bases between. Per germline, CDR1 SGHNT and CDR2 YENEEA. This CDR3 has 14 residues. The CDR3 sequence: CASTGGPSGNTIYF. In DNA, the CDR3 is TGTGCCAGCACGGGTGGGCCCTCTGGAAACACCATATATTTT. Based on the CDR3 plus reference TRBV11-3 and TRBJ1-3, the full variable domain is EAGVVQSPRYKIIEKKQPVAFWCNPISGHNTLYWYLQNLGQGPELLIRYENEEAVDDSQLPKDRFSAERLKGVDSTLKIQPAELGDSAVYLCASTGGPSGNTIYFGEGSWLTVV.

This chain joins TRBV29-1 and TRBJ2-2, with no clear D. The CDR3 runs to 13 residues. V shed 1 base and J shed 9 bases, with 12 bases lying between them. CDR1 SQVTM and CDR2 ANQGSEA come from the germline V gene. The CDR3 bases are TGCAGCGTTGAAGGACCGCTCGAGCGGGAGCTGTTTTTT. Translated, it gives CSVEGPLERELFF.

V and J are TRBV3-1 (or the pseudogene TRBV3-2) and TRBJ1-2; D is perhaps TRBD1 (6 bases). The CDR3 has 15 amino acids. Germline CDR1 is LGHDT and CDR2 is YNNKEL (reference sequence). The ends were cut back, 3 bases at V and 10 bases at J, with 21 bases in the middle. CDR3 nucleotides: TGTGCCAGCAGCCATGGTAACCGGGACATAAGATTCTACACCTTC. Its translation is CASSHGNRDIRFYTF.

The chain has TRBV5-6 and TRBJ1-4, with D possibly matching TRBD1 (5 bases). Germline-derived CDR1 and CDR2 are SGHDT and YYEEEE. V lost 5 bases and J 8 bases, leaving 10 bases between the germline ends. CDR3 length: 12 residues. For the CDR3, the DNA is TGTGCCAGCAGGGGGACCGGCGAAAAACTGTTTTTT. Protein sequence: CASRGTGEKLFF. Supplemented by reference TRBV5-6 and TRBJ1-4, the full variable domain reads DAGVTQSPTHLIKTRGQQVTLRCSPKSGHDTVSWYQQALGQGPQFIFQYYEEEERQRGNFPDRFSGHQFPNYSSELNVNALLLGDSALYLCASRGTGEKLFFGSGTQLSVL.

This chain joins TRBV6-1 and TRBJ1-6, with D tentatively TRBD1 (5 bases). Per the germline V gene, CDR1 is MNHNS and CDR2 is SASEGT. Between the trimmed V and J ends, which lost 3 bases and 1 base, there was a span of 7 bases. This CDR3 region has 15 residues. CDR3 bases: TGTGCCAGCAGTGAGCGGGGGTCCTATAATTCACCCCTCCACTTT. The encoded protein is CASSERGSYNSPLHF.

This chain links TRBV12-3 or TRBV12-4 with TRBJ1-3; no clear D. CDR3 length: 12 amino acids. Trimming removed 8 bases from V and 0 bases from J, with 5 bases in between. The CDR3 nucleotides are TGTGCCAGCGCGGTCTCTGGAAACACCATATATTTT. Protein: CASAVSGNTIYF.

The chain carries TRBV7-3 and TRBJ2-3; the D gene is possibly TRBD1 (5 bases). Germline V gene data show CDR1 as SGHTA and CDR2 as FQGTGA. CDR3 size: 14 residues. Trimming took 1 base from V and 1 from J, leaving 6 bases between them. CDR3 region: CASSLIGGTDTQYF. CDR3 bases: TGTGCCAGCAGCTTAATAGGGGGCACAGATACGCAGTATTTT.

The gene calls are TRBV4-2 and TRBJ2-2; 8 nucleotides match TRBD1. V gave up 0 bases and J gave up 7 bases; unmatched junction bases: 13. Germline CDR1 LGHNA, CDR2 YNFKEQ. CDR3 length equals 18 residues. The CDR3 here is CASSQDLAAGGLGGELFF. The DNA for the CDR3 is TGTGCCAGCAGCCAAGATCTGGCGGCAGGGGGCTTGGGCGGGGAGCTGTTTTTT.

The chain uses TRBV6-6 and TRBJ1-2, with D perhaps matching TRBD1 (5 bases). This CDR3 contains 10 residues. Germline V gene data show CDR1 as MNHNY and CDR2 as SVGAGI (reference sequence). V gave up 2 bases and J gave up 13 bases, with 8 bases separating them. The CDR3 region has the DNA TGTGCCAGCAGTTACGACAGTACCACCTTC. Its translation is CASSYDSTTF.

The chain carries TRBV5-1 and TRBJ2-6, with 10 positions matching TRBD1. Germline values: CDR1 SGHRS, CDR2 YFSETQ. Trimming took 2 bases from V and 1 from J; bases not matched to a gene: 6. CDR3 length equals 18 residues. Here the CDR3 reads CASSFGQGGLSGANVLTF. CDR3 sequence (DNA): TGCGCCAGCAGCTTTGGACAGGGGGGACTTTCTGGGGCCAACGTCCTGACTTTC. Full variable domain (rest looked up from reference TRBV5-1 and TRBJ2-6): KAGVTQTPRYLIKTRGQQVTLSCSPISGHRSVSWYQQTPGQGLQFLFEYFSETQRNKGNFPGRFSGRQFSNSRSEMNVSTLELGDSALYLCASSFGQGGLSGANVLTFGAGSRLTVL.

The rearrangement links TRBV15 to TRBJ2-1; 8 bases match TRBD2. The length of the CDR3 is 15 residues. Per the germline V gene, CDR1 is LNHNV and CDR2 is YYDKDF (reference sequence). V was clipped by 3 bases and J by 9 bases; unmatched bases: 10. CDR3 DNA: TGTGCCACCAGCAGGCCCCGGGGGGGCGGGGGTGAGCAGTTCTTC. It specifies CATSRPRGGGGEQFF.

This clone was counted a single time. V gene TRBV6-5 combines with J gene TRBJ1-3; D remains unclear. Per the germline V gene, CDR1 is MNHEY and CDR2 is SVGAGI. V lost 0 bases, J lost 2 bases, and 8 bases lay in between. CDR3 size: 15 residues. The CDR3 loop reads CASSYSSLPGNTIYF. The DNA for the CDR3 is TGTGCCAGCAGTTACTCGAGCTTACCTGGAAACACCATATATTTT.

The count of this clone is one. CDR3 amino acids: CASISGPQNTEAFF. Here the CDR3 DNA reads TGTGCCAGTATCTCAGGACCCCAGAACACTGAAGCTTTCTTT. This rearrangement joins TRBV19 to TRBJ1-1; D is unclear. The CDR3 is made up of 14 amino acids. V lost 7 bases and J 1 base, leaving 13 bases between the germline ends. CDR1 is LNHDA, CDR2 SQIVND, per germline (reference sequence).

V gene TRBV5-1 combines with J gene TRBJ1-1; D is perhaps TRBD1 (6 bases). There are 15 residues in the CDR3. Trimming removed 5 bases at V and 3 bases at J, with 17 bases between. Germline CDR1 is SGHRS and CDR2 is YFSETQ. This CDR3 reads CASSRVTGTYTEAFF. The CDR3 coding sequence is TGCGCCAGCAGTCGAGTCACAGGGACATACACTGAAGCTTTCTTT.

This clone came up a few times. The V call is TRBV21-1, the J call TRBJ2-1; the listed D gene, TRBD1, was not tested against the DNA. TRBV21-1 corresponds to a pseudogene. The CDR3 has 15 residues. CDR3 in amino acids: CASSGRDRGGHEQFF. In nucleotides, the CDR3 is TGTGCCAGCAGCGGACGGGACAGGGGGGGTCATGAGCAGTTCTTC.

The V gene is TRBV27, the J gene TRBJ2-4, with D uncertain. Germline V gene lookup returns CDR1 MNHEY and CDR2 SMNVEV (reference sequence). CDR3 length: 15 residues. Trimming took off 4 bases at V and 0 bases at J, with 10 bases between the two ends. CDR3 DNA: TGTGCCAGCAGTTCAGATCTTTTAGCCAAAAACATTCAGTACTTC. As protein: CASSSDLLAKNIQYF.

The chain is built from TRBV27 and TRBJ2-1; TRBD2 might be the D (5 bases). Germline CDR1 is MNHEY and CDR2 is SMNVEV (reference sequence). This CDR3 is built from 16 residues. Trimming cost V 6 bases and J 2 bases, with 17 bases left between them. The chain's CDR3 is CASRSGGMETYNEQFF. The CDR3 coding sequence is TGTGCCAGCAGAAGTGGAGGTATGGAGACCTACAATGAGCAGTTCTTC.

This clone was found once. The rearrangement joins TRBV9 to TRBJ2-7; 10 bases are shared with TRBD2. The CDR3 is 15 residues long. The germline CDR1 and CDR2 sequences are SGDLS and YYNGEE. V dropped 3 bases and J dropped 0; count of bases not matched to a gene: 3. CDR3 region: CASSGSGGPSYEQYF. DNA for the CDR3: TGTGCCAGCAGCGGTAGCGGGGGGCCCTCCTACGAGCAGTACTTC.

The V gene is TRBV29-1, the J gene TRBJ2-5, with D maybe TRBD2 (5 bases). The CDR3 is 12 amino acids. From germline, CDR1 is SQVTM and CDR2 ANQGSEA. V lost 5 bases to trimming and J lost 5 bases, with 12 bases between them. CDR3 loop: CSVNEGGETQYF. The DNA for the CDR3 is TGCAGCGTTAATGAAGGCGGGGAGACCCAGTACTTC.

The J gene is TRBJ2-7, the V gene TRBV6-2 or TRBV6-3, with D possibly matching TRBD1 (6 bases). Germline values: CDR1 MNHEY, CDR2 SVGEGT. The V end lost 0 bases, the J end lost 0 bases, and 12 bases lay between the germline ends. This CDR3 has 16 residues. CDR3 sequence reads: CASSYSRQASSYEQYF. CDR3 DNA sequence: TGTGCCAGCAGTTACTCGCGACAGGCGAGCTCCTACGAGCAGTACTTC.

CDR3 protein: CASSFVNYGYTF. DNA for the CDR3: TGTGCCAGCAGCTTTGTTAACTATGGCTACACCTTC. The V and J genes are TRBV7-3 and TRBJ1-2; D not certain. Germline CDR1 and CDR2: SGHTA and FQGTGA. The CDR3 has 12 amino acids. The V and J ends lost 3 bases and 1 base respectively, with 3 bases between them.

The J gene is TRBJ1-2, the V gene TRBV19, with D uncertain. The CDR3 is 17 amino acids. The V gene lost 6 bases and the J gene lost 0 bases, with 20 bases spanning the gap. Germline assignment: CDR1 LNHDA and CDR2 SQIVND (reference sequence). For the CDR3, the DNA is TGTGCCAGTAGGGAAACTAGCGTCGGTGGGGCTAACTATGGCTACACCTTC. As protein: CASRETSVGGANYGYTF.

The chain is built from TRBV19 and TRBJ1-2; D is undetermined. The CDR3 loop spans 13 amino acids. Trimming shortened V by 6 bases and J by 4 bases, and 12 bases separated the two germline ends. The germline CDR1 and CDR2 sequences are LNHDA and SQIVND (reference sequence). CDR3 DNA sequence: TGTGCCAGTAGCTTCCGGGCCAGCTATGGCTACACCTTC. It codes for CASSFRASYGYTF.

The V gene is TRBV5-6, the J gene TRBJ1-6; D might be TRBD1 (5 bases). Germline V gene lookup returns CDR1 SGHDT and CDR2 YYEEEE. V was pared by 4 bases and J by 5 bases, with 13 bases between. The CDR3 spans 15 residues. CDR3: CASSQIDRNNSPLHF. CDR3 bases: TGTGCCAGCAGCCAAATAGACAGAAATAATTCACCCCTCCACTTT.

The chain uses TRBV7-8 and TRBJ1-1; D is unresolved. The CDR3 runs to 11 residues. The germline V gene has CDR1 SGHVS and CDR2 FQNEAQ. Trimming removed 4 bases at V and 1 base at J, with 1 base between. Written as DNA, the CDR3 is TGTGCCAGCAGCTCGAACACTGAAGCTTTCTTT. Translating it yields CASSSNTEAFF. The variable domain in full, completed from reference TRBV7-8 and TRBJ1-1, reads GAGVSQSPRYKVAKRGQDVALRCDPISGHVSLFWYQQALGQGPEFLTYFQNEAQLDKSGLPSDRFFAERPEGSVSTLKIQRTQQEDSAVYLCASSSNTEAFFGQGTRLTVV.

This chain's CDR3 is CASSLLGGQRTIATF. As DNA, the CDR3 is TGTGCCAGCAGCTTACTCGGAGGACAGCGGACCATTGCCACCTTC. The chain links TRBV7-8 to TRBJ1-2; D might be TRBD1 (6 bases). The V gene's germline CDR1 is SGHVS and CDR2 FQNEAQ. There are 15 residues in the CDR3. The germline V and J ends were trimmed by 2 bases and 13 bases, with 23 bases remaining between them. Supplemented by reference TRBV7-8 and TRBJ1-2, the full variable domain reads GAGVSQSPRYKVAKRGQDVALRCDPISGHVSLFWYQQALGQGPEFLTYFQNEAQLDKSGLPSDRFFAERPEGSVSTLKIQRTQQEDSAVYLCASSLLGGQRTIATFGSGTRLTVV.

The chain links TRBV5-6 to TRBJ1-2, with D hard to call. V was clipped by 3 bases and J by 4 bases, with 16 bases between them. Germline lookup yields CDR1 SGHDT and CDR2 YYEEEE. The length of the CDR3 is 15 residues. The CDR3 coding sequence is TGTGCCAGCAGCTCACTGTCAAACCCGCTCTATGGCTACACCTTC. Translation gives CASSSLSNPLYGYTF.

V and J are TRBV19 and TRBJ1-1; D is ambiguous. Germline V lookup: CDR1 LNHDA, CDR2 SQIVND (reference sequence). The length of the CDR3 is 13 residues. V was shortened by 2 bases and J by 2 bases, with 6 bases between the two germline ends. The CDR3 DNA sequence: TGTGCCAGTAGTATATTCTTAAACACTGAAGCTTTCTTT. It specifies CASSIFLNTEAFF. The variable domain in full, with the rest retrieved from reference TRBV19 and TRBJ1-1, is DGGITQSPKYLFRKEGQNVTLSCEQNLNHDAMYWYRQDPGQGLRLIYYSQIVNDFQKGDIAEGYSVSREKKESFPLTVTSAQKNPTAFYLCASSIFLNTEAFFGQGTRLTVV.